Below are 7 T cell receptor beta chains sequenced from a single sample in a study of regulatory T cells in long-lasting Graves disease (dated by TCRdb to the early 2020s). The library came from multiplex PCR. Sequencing relied on an Illumina HiSeq 4000. TCR beta libraries were built with iRepertoire HTBI primers and Arm-PCR amplification of CDR3 regions. TCRdb trimmed public reads at Q25 via fastp, called clones via MiXCR and kept in-frame beta chains. Entries that share a CDR3 protein sequence are merged under the most common genes and DNA. Here the sample has about 470,000 distinct CDR3 sequences; around a fifth occur a single time. The ten most abundant clones make up roughly 7% of the sample. In light of the paper, this sample's time point label describes: persistent/refractory GD, antithyroid drugs over 5 years with positive TRAb. For both TCR sequencing and RNA sequencing, RNA was extracted from PBMCs using TRIzol.

The sample in question was peripheral blood mononuclear cells (PBMCs), obtained when the disease was refractory, from a patient treated with antithyroid drugs. These receptors were taken from a female donor with Graves disease.

This rearrangement joins TRBV12-3 or TRBV12-4 to TRBJ2-2; 16 positions agree with TRBD2. V was clipped by 3 bases and J by 2 bases; unmatched bases: 9. This CDR3 comprises 20 residues. The CDR3 spells CASSFPGTSGRALNTGELFF. CDR3 sequence (DNA): TGTGCCAGCAGTTTCCCCGGGACTAGCGGGAGGGCCTTAAACACCGGGGAGCTGTTTTTT.

The chain joins TRBV6-5 to TRBJ1-2; 8 bases align to TRBD1. The ends lost 4 bases at V and 6 bases at J; junction bases unmatched: 1. The germline gives CDR1 MNHEY, CDR2 SVGAGI. The CDR3 contains 12 residues. The CDR3 loop reads CASSWGQDGYTF. For the CDR3, the DNA is TGTGCCAGCAGTTGGGGACAGGATGGCTACACCTTC.

A remark on this clonotype: This could be a read error, since a much larger clone is one nucleotide away. This chain links TRBV7-8 with TRBJ2-5; D gene unclear. This CDR3 region has 15 residues. The germline CDR1 and CDR2 sequences are SGHVS and FQNEAQ. CDR3 nucleotides: TGTGCCAGCAGACACGGAGAGAGCCCTCAAGAGGCCCAGTACTTC. Translated: CASRHGESPQEAQYF.

This clonotype was detected many times. J is TRBJ2-2 and V is TRBV28; weak D call: TRBD1 (5 bases). The CDR3 totals 11 residues. V was pared by 8 bases and J by 6 bases, with 7 bases between. Germline V gene lookup returns CDR1 MDHEN and CDR2 SYDVKM. The CDR3 region has the DNA TGTGCCAGCGGGGCTTCCGGGGAGCTGTTTTTT. Its translation is CASGASGELFF.

This sequence joins TRBV12-3 or TRBV12-4 and TRBJ2-5; no clear D gene. Trimming took off 5 bases at V and 2 bases at J, with 12 bases between the two ends. The CDR3 loop spans 14 amino acids. This CDR3 is CASSTNFGQETQYF. Here the CDR3 DNA reads TGTGCCAGCAGTACTAACTTCGGGCAAGAGACCCAGTACTTC.

This clonotype showed up many times. The chain joins TRBV12-3 or TRBV12-4 to TRBJ1-1, with TRBD1 matching 7 bases. V lost 1 base to trimming and J lost 5 bases; unmatched junction nucleotides: 7. This CDR3 spans 15 amino acids. CDR3 residues: CASSLDTGQKTEAFF. The CDR3 DNA is TGTGCCAGCAGTTTAGATACGGGACAGAAAACTGAAGCTTTCTTT.

This clonotype was counted only a few times. The J gene is TRBJ2-2, the V gene TRBV20-1, with no clear D. The germline V gene encodes CDR1 DFQATT and CDR2 SNEGSKA (reference sequence). The V end was cut by 7 bases, the J end by 0 bases, with 9 bases between. There are 13 residues in the CDR3. CDR3 sequence reads: CSVGAPNTGELFF. The CDR3 bases are TGCAGTGTTGGAGCGCCGAACACCGGGGAGCTGTTTTTT.